This entry lists 17 T cell receptor beta chains sequenced from one sample in a study of blood T cell repertoires in COVID-19. Assay used: immunoSEQ multiplex PCR; TCRdb lists only in-frame clones, some missing. This sample carries about 190,000 clones, 85% to 90% of them seen once, and the ten largest clones take approximately 1.5%. Sequenced sample: peripheral blood. The receptors originated from a man aged 18 to 29 with active or convalescent COVID-19.

The chain carries TRBV27 and TRBJ1-2, with D perhaps TRBD1 (6 bases). Trimming cost V 4 bases and J 2 bases, with 8 bases left between them. CDR3 length equals 13 residues. Germline values: CDR1 MNHEY, CDR2 SMNVEV (reference sequence). CDR3 DNA: TGTGCCAGCAGTTATGGACAGAACTATGGCTACACCTTC. Translation gives CASSYGQNYGYTF.

The rearrangement links TRBV18 to TRBJ1-5; TRBD1 is a possible D gene (5 bases). The CDR3 is made up of 16 amino acids. Germline assignment: CDR1 KGHSH and CDR2 LQKENI. Trimming took 5 bases from V and 2 from J, leaving 16 bases between them. CDR3 sequence: CASSSGTPERNQPQHF. The CDR3, as DNA: TGTGCCAGCTCATCCGGGACTCCGGAACGCAATCAGCCCCAGCATTTT.

This chain links TRBV19 with TRBJ2-7; 10 bases fit TRBD1. CDR1 and CDR2 (germline): LNHDA, SQIVND (reference sequence). V was clipped by 2 bases and J by 3 bases; unmatched bases: 4. The CDR3 has 15 amino acids. The CDR3 DNA reads TGTGCCAGTAGTATACGGACAGGGGGGGTCTACGAGCAGTACTTC. This gives the protein CASSIRTGGVYEQYF.

The V call is TRBV9, the J call TRBJ1-3; 7 bases are shared with TRBD1. Germline V gene lookup returns CDR1 SGDLS and CDR2 YYNGEE. V lost 4 bases, J lost 0 bases, and 4 bases stayed unmatched. CDR3 length equals 15 residues. DNA for the CDR3: TGTGCCAGCAGCCTTACAGGGGACTCTGGAAACACCATATATTTT. Translating it yields CASSLTGDSGNTIYF. The variable domain in full, with the rest retrieved from reference TRBV9 and TRBJ1-3, is DSGVTQTPKHLITATGQRVTLRCSPRSGDLSVYWYQQSLDQGLQFLIQYYNGEERAKGNILERFSAQQFPDLHSELNLSSLELGDSALYFCASSLTGDSGNTIYFGEGSWLTVV.

J is TRBJ2-2 and V is TRBV18, with TRBD1 identical over 9 bases. The CDR3 is 15 residues long. Unmatched junction bases numbered 4, after V lost 2 bases and J lost 6 bases. Germline V gives CDR1 KGHSH, CDR2 LQKENI. The DNA of the CDR3 is TGTGCCAGCTCACCAAGGACAGGGGTGGCCGGGGAGCTGTTTTTT. Translating gives CASSPRTGVAGELFF.

This chain uses TRBV7-6 with TRBJ2-7; 8 bases line up with TRBD2. Germline trimming cut 1 base from V and 2 bases from J; bases unmatched to any gene: 4. CDR3 size: 15 residues. The germline gives CDR1 SGHVS, CDR2 FNYEAQ. For the CDR3, the DNA is TGTGCCAGCAGCTTAGGGGGACTAGAAGCCTACGAGCAGTACTTC. Its translation is CASSLGGLEAYEQYF.

This clone came up once. The V gene is TRBV3-1 (or the pseudogene TRBV3-2), the J gene TRBJ2-1, with 12 bases lining up with TRBD1. The V segment lost 4 bases and the J segment 5 bases; nucleotides outside the gene matches: 9. CDR3 length: 17 amino acids. Germline CDR1 LGHDT, CDR2 YNNKEL (reference sequence). This CDR3 is CASSRLPGQGADNEQFF. The CDR3 nucleotides read TGTGCCAGCAGCCGACTTCCGGGACAGGGGGCGGACAATGAGCAGTTCTTC.

V gene TRBV7-8 combines with J gene TRBJ1-2, with D uncertain. V was clipped by 1 base and J by 5 bases, with 14 bases between them. The CDR3 length is 15 residues. Germline CDR1 is SGHVS and CDR2 is FQNEAQ. DNA for the CDR3: TGTGCCAGCAGCTTAGTGGGAGGGCTTGGTTATGGCTACACCTTC. This gives the protein CASSLVGGLGYGYTF.

The chain joins TRBV27 to TRBJ1-1; D call uncertain. With 3 bases removed from V and 5 bases from J, the gap between germline ends came to 16 bases. Per the germline V gene, CDR1 is MNHEY and CDR2 is SMNVEV (reference sequence). The CDR3 is 15 residues long. Written as DNA, the CDR3 is TGTGCCAGCAGTTTTAGTGGTCCGGGGAGGACTGAAGCTTTCTTT. Translating it yields CASSFSGPGRTEAFF.

The chain carries TRBV7-9 and TRBJ1-1; 9 positions agree with TRBD1. The CDR3 spans 14 residues. Trimming at V came to 3 bases and at J to 3 bases, leaving 2 bases not matched to a gene. Germline CDR1 reads SEHNR; CDR2 reads FQNEAQ (reference sequence). This CDR3 reads CASSLTGGDTEAFF. Here the CDR3 DNA reads TGTGCCAGCAGCTTGACAGGGGGTGACACTGAAGCTTTCTTT.

The rearrangement joins TRBV6-5 to TRBJ1-5; a possible D gene is TRBD1 (6 bases). V dropped 5 bases and J dropped 6 bases, with 17 bases sitting between them. The germline V gene encodes CDR1 MNHEY and CDR2 SVGAGI. CDR3 length: 15 amino acids. The CDR3: CASSTPRGASQPQHF. For the CDR3, the DNA is TGTGCCAGCAGTACCCCCCGGGGGGCTAGTCAGCCCCAGCATTTT.

The CDR3, as DNA: TGTGCCAGCGCCGGGGGTGTCGGGTATCAGCCCCAGCATTTT. Translating gives CASAGGVGYQPQHF. The V and J genes are TRBV6-5 and TRBJ1-5; D possibly corresponds to TRBD1 (5 bases). The CDR3 totals 14 residues. From germline, CDR1 is MNHEY and CDR2 SVGAGI. V was shortened by 8 bases and J by 5 bases, with 16 bases between the two germline ends.

This clone was seen more than once but under ten times. The chain employs TRBV28 and TRBJ1-1; D is uncertain. CDR1 MDHEN and CDR2 SYDVKM come from the germline V gene. The CDR3 loop spans 12 amino acids. V gave up 2 bases and J gave up 4 bases, with 5 bases separating them. The CDR3: CASSLAGTEAFF. CDR3 coding DNA: TGTGCCAGCAGTTTAGCGGGCACTGAAGCTTTCTTT.

J is TRBJ2-7 and V is TRBV6-2 or TRBV6-3, with D possibly matching TRBD1 (6 bases). This CDR3 has 17 amino acids. Trimming took 5 bases from V and 3 from J, leaving 23 bases between them. The V gene's germline CDR1 is MNHEY and CDR2 SVGEGT. In nucleotides, the CDR3 is TGTGCCAGCAGTACCCCAGGGGCCGGGCAGACTGACTACGAGCAGTACTTC. Its translation is CASSTPGAGQTDYEQYF.

This chain joins TRBV3-1 (or the pseudogene TRBV3-2) and TRBJ1-3; D is perhaps TRBD1 (6 bases). Germline values: CDR1 LGHDT, CDR2 YNNKEL (reference sequence). Trimming shortened V by 3 bases and J by 0 bases, and 6 bases separated the two germline ends. CDR3 length equals 14 residues. In nucleotides, the CDR3 is TGTGCCAGCAGCCAGGACAGCTCTGGAAACACCATATATTTT. Encoded protein: CASSQDSSGNTIYF.

This clone was counted between two and nine times. At one end, the junction sequence differs from germline, possibly due to a read error. This sequence joins TRBV5-6 and TRBJ2-1, with 7 nucleotides matching TRBD2. Germline CDR1 is SGHDT and CDR2 is YYEEEE. CDR3 size: 14 residues. The CDR3 region has the DNA TGTGCGAGCACGGGGGGTATAGCGTACAATGAGCAGTTCTTC. Amino acid sequence: CASTGGIAYNEQFF.

This chain connects TRBV6-5 to TRBJ2-7, with D perhaps matching TRBD2 (6 bases). Per the germline V gene, CDR1 is MNHEY and CDR2 is SVGAGI. Between the trimmed V and J ends, which lost 6 bases and 4 bases, there was a span of 19 bases. CDR3 size: 15 residues. The chain's CDR3 is CASRDTSPQGYEQYF. In nucleotides, the CDR3 is TGTGCCAGCAGGGATACTAGCCCTCAAGGGTACGAGCAGTACTTC.